Listed here are 29 T cell receptor beta chains from one sample, sequenced in a study of T cells in women clearing cervical HPV infection. Generated by immunoSEQ multiplex PCR, the TCRdb table keeps only in-frame clones and is missing some. The specimen's table records fewer than 30,000 clones. The specimen sequenced was blood buffy coat. All receptors come from a woman between 18 and 75 years old with a cervical HPV16 infection that either progressed to CIN3+ or cleared (not recorded which).

As for this clone: From the germline J gene comes the end of the CDR3, since the read stops 3 residues before it. In the same sample, other DNA sequences code for this CDR3. The rearrangement joins TRBV19 to TRBJ2-7, with TRBD2 matching 10 bases. Germline V CDR1 and CDR2: LNHDA, SQIVND (reference sequence). After removal of 4 bases from V and 4 bases from J, the junction contained 4 bases not matched to a gene. CDR3 length: 14 amino acids. Incomplete CDR3 DNA: TGTGCCAGTAGTACCGGGACTAGCGTGTACGAG. As protein: CASSTGTSVYE. In full, the CDR3 reads CASSTGTSVYEQYF.

For this clone: Read sequence stops 3 residues before the CDR3 end, and the germline J gene provides the missing end. The rearrangement joins TRBV18 to TRBJ1-4; D possibly corresponds to TRBD1 (6 bases). The CDR3 is 13 residues long. In germline, CDR1 is KGHSH, CDR2 LQKENI. The DNA read from the CDR3 is TGTGCCAGCTCACCGGACAGTAATTCACCA. This sequence encodes CASSPDSNSP. Given in full, the CDR3 is CASSPDSNSPLFF.

Remarks on this clone: The CDR3 end is not reached by the read, which stops 3 residues before it; the germline J gene fills it in. The V call is TRBV10-3, the J call TRBJ1-6; D is ambiguous. The length of the CDR3 is 13 residues. V was trimmed by 4 bases and J by 7 bases, leaving 8 bases between them. Germline CDR1 reads ENHRY; CDR2 reads SYGVKD. Partial CDR3 DNA: TGTGCCATCAGTGGGTCGGGCAATTCACCC. Residues: CAISGSGNSP. The CDR3 in full is CAISGSGNSPLHF.

Partial CDR3 DNA: TGTGCCAGCAGCTTAGGAGACAGGGGTGAAAAA. Its protein is CASSLGDRGEK. The whole CDR3 protein reads CASSLGDRGEKLFF. This chain joins TRBV11-2 and TRBJ1-4, with 8 bases that match TRBD1. The CDR3 extends 3 residues past the end of the read, so its final part is completed from the germline J gene. There are 14 residues in the CDR3. The germline CDR1 and CDR2 sequences are SGHAT and FQNNGV. Trimming at V came to 1 base and at J to 7 bases, leaving 2 bases not matched to a gene.

Comments on this clone: The read finishes 3 residues shy of the CDR3 end, and the germline J gene is used to complete it. This chain links TRBV19 with TRBJ2-7, with 9 nucleotides matching TRBD1. CDR1 is LNHDA and CDR2 is SQIVND in the germline V gene (reference sequence). After removal of 4 bases from V and 3 bases from J, the junction contained 10 bases not matched to a gene. The CDR3 covers 16 residues. The CDR3 loop is CASSTQQGQGLYEQYF. CDR3 bases read: TGTGCCAGTAGTACTCAACAGGGACAGGGCCTCTACGAG.

Regarding this clone: The CDR3 end is not reached by the read, which stops 3 residues before it; the germline J gene fills it in. The V and J genes are TRBV6-1 and TRBJ2-2; 9 bases agree with TRBD1. Per the germline V gene, CDR1 is MNHNS and CDR2 is SASEGT. This CDR3 has 18 residues. Partial CDR3 DNA: TGTGCCAGCAGTGAACGTCAACAGGGGGCGTCGCATAATTCACCG. This gives the protein CASSERQQGASHNSP. The full CDR3 protein is CASSERQQGASHNSPLFF.

Comments on this clone: The read terminates 3 residues ahead of where the CDR3 ends, so the germline J gene completes it. The same CDR3 can be traced to other DNA sequences in this sample. This chain links TRBV6-1 with TRBJ2-3, with a tentative D call TRBD2 (6 bases). Germline V gives CDR1 MNHNS, CDR2 SASEGT. This CDR3 has 14 residues. Partial CDR3 DNA: TGTGCCAGCAGTGATAGGGACTCCAATCAGCCG. Protein product: CASSDRDSNQP. The full CDR3 protein is CASSDRDSNQPQYF.

A note on this clone: The missing CDR3 end, 3 residues past where the read stops, is filled in from the germline J gene. The chain recombines TRBV30 with TRBJ2-3; 11 nucleotides match TRBD2. The CDR3 loop spans 17 amino acids. Germline V gene lookup returns CDR1 GTSNPN and CDR2 SVGIG (reference sequence). The CDR3 spells CAWSNGVAGGPSETQYF. The sequenced part of the CDR3 DNA is TGTGCCTGGAGTAACGGCGTAGCGGGAGGGCCAAGTGAGACG. Full variable domain (outside the CDR3, taken from reference TRBV30 and TRBJ2-3): SQTIHQWPATLVQPVGSPLSLECTVEGTSNPNLYWYRQAAGRGLQLLFYSVGIGQISSEVPQNLSASRPQDRQFILSSKKLLLSDSGFYLCAWSNGVAGGPSETQYFGPGTRLTVL.

Points on this clone: The read terminates 3 residues ahead of where the CDR3 ends, so the germline J gene completes it. The chain employs TRBV10-1 and TRBJ2-2; D not resolved. Germline V gives CDR1 WNHNN, CDR2 SYGVQD (reference sequence). Trimming pared 2 bases from V and 6 bases from J, leaving 7 bases between. The CDR3 has 13 amino acids. The sequenced part of the CDR3 DNA is TGCGCCAGCAGTGAGGGGCTATCCGGGGAG. This sequence encodes CASSEGLSGE. The entire CDR3 protein reads CASSEGLSGELFF.

Turning to this clone: Read data end 3 residues before the CDR3 end; the end is taken from the germline J gene. The chain is built from TRBV10-2 and TRBJ2-5; 8 positions agree with TRBD1. Per the germline V gene, CDR1 is WSHSY and CDR2 is SAAADI. J gave up 5 bases and V 6 bases, and 8 bases lay outside the gene matches. CDR3 size: 14 residues. The CDR3 sequence: CASRAQGAGETQYF. CDR3 DNA (partial): TGCGCCAGCAGGGCGCAGGGGGCTGGGGAGACC.

A remark on this clone: The read terminates 3 residues ahead of where the CDR3 ends, so the germline J gene completes it. The chain carries TRBV2 and TRBJ1-3, with D possibly matching TRBD1 (6 bases). The CDR3 totals 11 residues. Looked up from germline, CDR1 is SNHLY and CDR2 is FYNNEI. The CDR3 protein is CASLEGGFIYF. The covered CDR3 bases are TGTGCCAGCCTCGAGGGGGGGTTT.

Worth noting for this clone: The read terminates 3 residues ahead of where the CDR3 ends, so the germline J gene completes it. V gene TRBV7-2 combines with J gene TRBJ1-1, with a possible D match to TRBD1 (5 bases). CDR1 and CDR2 (germline): SGHTA, FQGNSA. The CDR3 runs 12 residues. This chain's CDR3 is CASSLWGDEAFF. The part of the CDR3 DNA that was read is TGTGCCAGCAGCTTATGGGGGGACGAA.

Concerning this clone itself: The sequenced fragment ends 3 residues before the CDR3 boundary, so the rest is inferred from the germline J gene. The V call is TRBV2, the J call TRBJ2-7; a weak D match, TRBD2 (5 bases). The CDR3 contains 12 residues. From germline, CDR1 is SNHLY and CDR2 FYNNEI. V lost 6 bases to trimming and J lost 3 bases, with 9 bases between them. The sequenced part of the CDR3 DNA is TGTGCCAGCAGGACCCGGGGCTACGAG. Its translation is CASRTRGYE. The full CDR3 sequence reads CASRTRGYEQYF.

As concerns this clone: The read is 3 residues too short to cover the CDR3 end, so that end is filled in from the germline J gene. This chain joins TRBV19 and TRBJ2-7, with 9 bases fitting TRBD1. Germline CDR1 reads LNHDA; CDR2 reads SQIVND (reference sequence). This CDR3 has 14 residues. With V trimmed by 6 bases and J by 3 bases, 6 bases remained unmatched. The CDR3 sequence is CASSLGTGFYEQYF. The sequenced CDR3 bases are TGTGCCAGTAGCCTCGGGACAGGGTTCTACGAG.

In regard to this clone: Read data end 3 residues before the CDR3 end; the end is taken from the germline J gene. V is TRBV7-3 and J is TRBJ2-2, with D maybe TRBD2 (6 bases). This CDR3 has 14 amino acids. From germline, CDR1 is SGHTA and CDR2 FQGTGA. The V and J ends lost 6 bases and 0 bases respectively, with 8 bases between them. The sequenced part of the CDR3 DNA is TGTGCCAGCAGGGGCGGGACGAACACCGGGGAG. The encoded protein is CASRGGTNTGE. The full CDR3 protein is CASRGGTNTGELFF. Based on the CDR3 plus reference TRBV7-3 and TRBJ2-2, the full variable domain is GAGVSQTPSNKVTEKGKYVELRCDPISGHTALYWYRQSLGQGPEFLIYFQGTGAADDSGLPNDRFFAVRPEGSVSTLKIQRTERGDSAVYLCASRGGTNTGELFFGEGSRLTVL.

Worth noting for this clone: The read gets to within 3 residues of the CDR3 end, and the germline J gene fills in the rest. The chain is built from TRBV7-8 and TRBJ2-2, with D possibly being TRBD1 (8 bases). Germline CDR1 is SGHVS and CDR2 is FQNEAQ. The CDR3 loop spans 15 amino acids. The part of the CDR3 DNA that was read is TGTGCCAGCAGCATTAACAGGGGGACTAATGAAAAG. Translation gives CASSINRGTNEK. The whole CDR3 protein reads CASSINRGTNEKLFF.

CDR3 DNA, as far as it was read: TGTGCCAGCTCACCACCGATGACAGCTCAAGAGACC. It encodes CASSPPMTAQET. The full CDR3 protein reads CASSPPMTAQETQYF. The V call is TRBV18, the J call TRBJ2-5; a weak D match, TRBD1 (5 bases). The read ends 3 residues early relative to the CDR3; the germline J gene fills the gap. The germline gives CDR1 KGHSH, CDR2 LQKENI. Trimming shortened V by 0 bases and J by 2 bases, and 10 bases separated the two germline ends. This CDR3 contains 15 residues.

On this clone: The read ends 3 residues shy of where the CDR3 ends; the end is completed using the germline J gene. V is TRBV19 and J is TRBJ1-1, with unresolved D. Trimming pared 6 bases from V and 3 bases from J, leaving 8 bases between. This CDR3 has 12 residues. From germline, CDR1 is LNHDA and CDR2 SQIVND (reference sequence). The covered CDR3 bases are TGTGCCAGTAGGAACAGCCACACTGAA. Its protein product is CASRNSHTE. The entire CDR3 sequence reads CASRNSHTEAFF.

Note on this clone: The CDR3 goes on 3 residues after the read ends, and that part is filled in from the germline J gene. The chain couples TRBV6-1 to TRBJ2-7; TRBD2 matches 14 bases. Germline values: CDR1 MNHNS, CDR2 SASEGT. V trimming: 3 bases; J trimming: 2 bases; junction bases outside the gene matches: 3. CDR3 size: 16 residues. The part of the CDR3 DNA that was read is TGTGCCAGCAGTGATGGGACTAGCGGGAGACCCTACGAG. It codes for CASSDGTSGRPYE. The full CDR3 sequence reads CASSDGTSGRPYEQYF.

Frequency places this clone as medium-sized. The CDR3 extends 3 residues past the end of the read, so its final part is completed from the germline J gene. The gene calls are TRBV6-7 and TRBJ2-7, with 8 bases lining up with TRBD2. TRBV6-7 is annotated as an ORF whose role is uncertain. After removal of 8 bases from V and 4 bases from J, the junction contained 7 bases not matched to a gene. This CDR3 region has 13 residues. Partial CDR3 DNA: TGTGCCAGCCTTCCCGGGACTAGATACGAG. It specifies CASLPGTRYE. The whole CDR3 reads CASLPGTRYEQYF.

To note about this clone: From the germline J gene comes the end of the CDR3, since the read stops 3 residues before it. The V call is TRBV2, the J call TRBJ2-4, with D possibly being TRBD1 (6 bases). The CDR3 loop spans 15 amino acids. Germline V gene data show CDR1 as SNHLY and CDR2 as FYNNEI. The CDR3 is CASRDRGAGEETQYF. CDR3 bases read: TGTGCCAGCAGAGACCGGGGAGCAGGGGAAGAGACT.

To note about this clone: The read ends 3 residues shy of where the CDR3 ends; the end is completed using the germline J gene. The rearrangement uses TRBV7-9 and TRBJ2-1, with 7 bases aligning to TRBD2. This CDR3 is 15 amino acids long. Trimming cost V 5 bases and J 6 bases; bases outside gene matches: 10. Germline V gene data show CDR1 as SEHNR and CDR2 as FQNEAQ (reference sequence). The part of the CDR3 DNA that was read is TGTGCCAGCAGCCCCCTAAAAGCGGGGCTCAATGAG. It encodes CASSPLKAGLNE. The entire CDR3 protein reads CASSPLKAGLNEQFF.

On this clone: The CDR3 goes on 3 residues after the read ends, and that part is filled in from the germline J gene. The chain has TRBV7-9 and TRBJ2-7; TRBD1 matches at 10 bases. CDR1 and CDR2 from the germline V gene are SEHNR and FQNEAQ (reference sequence). V dropped 5 bases and J dropped 5; count of bases not matched to a gene: 9. The CDR3 sequence is 15 residues long. The sequenced part of the CDR3 DNA is TGTGCCAGCAGCCCTAGACAGGGGGCTGCTAACGAG. It translates to CASSPRQGAANE. The CDR3 reads in full as CASSPRQGAANEQYF.

Regarding this clone: The sequence runs out 3 residues before the end of the CDR3; the remainder is reconstructed from the germline J gene. This chain links TRBV29-1 with TRBJ1-1; no clear D gene. Germline assignment: CDR1 SQVTM and CDR2 ANQGSEA. The CDR3 has 13 amino acids. Trimming left V 7 bases short and J 2 bases short, with 14 bases between. The CDR3 spells CSAQPQANTEAFF. The DNA read from the CDR3 is TGCAGCGCCCAGCCCCAGGCAAACACTGAA.

CDR3 in amino acids: CASSASLASYDYTF. The covered CDR3 bases are TGTGCCAGCAGCGCTTCACTAGCGAGCTACGAC. The chain joins TRBV7-2 to TRBJ1-2; no clear D gene. The sequenced fragment ends 3 residues before the CDR3 boundary, so the rest is inferred from the germline J gene. CDR1 is SGHTA and CDR2 is FQGNSA in the germline V gene. The CDR3 runs 14 residues.

As concerns this clone: With the read ending 3 residues before the CDR3 end, the germline J gene is used to fill in that end. The chain uses TRBV14 and TRBJ2-3; 14 positions match TRBD2. The CDR3 has 17 residues. V lost 4 bases, J lost 5 bases, and 8 bases stayed unmatched. Per germline, CDR1 SGHDN and CDR2 FVKESK. The chain's CDR3 is CASSPSVGLAGGDTQYF. The covered CDR3 bases are TGTGCCAGCAGCCCCTCAGTAGGACTAGCGGGAGGAGATACG.

As to this clone: Coverage ceases 3 residues before the CDR3 finishes, and the germline J gene fills in the end. The chain employs TRBV5-4 and TRBJ2-4; 11 nucleotides line up with TRBD1. This CDR3 contains 15 residues. CDR1 and CDR2 from the germline V gene are SGHNT and YYREEE (reference sequence). Germline trimming cut 4 bases from V and 9 bases from J; bases unmatched to any gene: 9. The part of the CDR3 DNA that was read is TGTGCCAGCAGCCCGGGACAGGGGGTCGGTGGCATT. This gives the protein CASSPGQGVGGI. The whole CDR3 sequence is CASSPGQGVGGIQYF.

A remark on this clone: The read ends 3 residues shy of where the CDR3 ends; the end is completed using the germline J gene. V and J are TRBV11-2 and TRBJ2-2, with TRBD2 identical over 7 bases. The CDR3 covers 14 residues. Germline V gene sequence: CDR1 SGHAT, CDR2 FQNNGV. J was trimmed by 6 bases and V by 5 bases; bases with no gene match: 6. Here the CDR3 reads CASSRPTSAGELFF. The sequenced part of the CDR3 DNA is TGTGCCAGCAGCCGCCCTACTAGCGCCGGGGAG.

A word on this clone: The DNA ends 3 residues before the CDR3 does, and the rest of the CDR3 is filled in from the germline J gene. The chain links TRBV18 to TRBJ2-5; TRBD2 might be the D (6 bases). This CDR3 has 15 amino acids. CDR1 is KGHSH and CDR2 is LQKENI in the germline V gene. With 0 bases removed from V and 2 bases from J, the gap between germline ends came to 10 bases. CDR3 sequence: CASSPPEAGQETQYF. The CDR3 bases that were read are TGTGCCAGCTCACCACCGGAGGCGGGGCAAGAGACC. Filled out from reference TRBV18 and TRBJ2-5, the complete variable domain reads NAGVMQNPRHLVRRRGQEARLRCSPMKGHSHVYWYRQLPEEGLKFMVYLQKENIIDESGMPKERFSAEFPKEGPSILRIQQVVRGDSAAYFCASSPPEAGQETQYFGPGTRLLVL.